This record covers a single T cell receptor (beta chain). Using immunoSEQ multiplex PCR, the repertoire was profiled, and TCRdb retains in-frame clones only, with some absent. The repertoire holds about 59,000 clones, with approximately 90% as singletons. The data are from a study of T cell changes during pregnancy in multiple sclerosis. Source: peripheral blood, taken in the first trimester of pregnancy. The source of this sequence is a female donor in good health, enrolled as a control in a pregnancy study.

The CDR3: CASSRVTRNRVGTEAFF. DNA of the CDR3: TGCGCCAGCAGCCGAGTTACAAGGAACAGGGTGGGGACTGAAGCTTTCTTT. V gene TRBV4-3 combines with J gene TRBJ1-1; D perhaps matches TRBD1 (6 bases). The CDR3 is 17 residues long. V lost 4 bases, J lost 5 bases, and 23 bases lay in between. The V gene's germline CDR1 is LGHNA and CDR2 YSLEER.